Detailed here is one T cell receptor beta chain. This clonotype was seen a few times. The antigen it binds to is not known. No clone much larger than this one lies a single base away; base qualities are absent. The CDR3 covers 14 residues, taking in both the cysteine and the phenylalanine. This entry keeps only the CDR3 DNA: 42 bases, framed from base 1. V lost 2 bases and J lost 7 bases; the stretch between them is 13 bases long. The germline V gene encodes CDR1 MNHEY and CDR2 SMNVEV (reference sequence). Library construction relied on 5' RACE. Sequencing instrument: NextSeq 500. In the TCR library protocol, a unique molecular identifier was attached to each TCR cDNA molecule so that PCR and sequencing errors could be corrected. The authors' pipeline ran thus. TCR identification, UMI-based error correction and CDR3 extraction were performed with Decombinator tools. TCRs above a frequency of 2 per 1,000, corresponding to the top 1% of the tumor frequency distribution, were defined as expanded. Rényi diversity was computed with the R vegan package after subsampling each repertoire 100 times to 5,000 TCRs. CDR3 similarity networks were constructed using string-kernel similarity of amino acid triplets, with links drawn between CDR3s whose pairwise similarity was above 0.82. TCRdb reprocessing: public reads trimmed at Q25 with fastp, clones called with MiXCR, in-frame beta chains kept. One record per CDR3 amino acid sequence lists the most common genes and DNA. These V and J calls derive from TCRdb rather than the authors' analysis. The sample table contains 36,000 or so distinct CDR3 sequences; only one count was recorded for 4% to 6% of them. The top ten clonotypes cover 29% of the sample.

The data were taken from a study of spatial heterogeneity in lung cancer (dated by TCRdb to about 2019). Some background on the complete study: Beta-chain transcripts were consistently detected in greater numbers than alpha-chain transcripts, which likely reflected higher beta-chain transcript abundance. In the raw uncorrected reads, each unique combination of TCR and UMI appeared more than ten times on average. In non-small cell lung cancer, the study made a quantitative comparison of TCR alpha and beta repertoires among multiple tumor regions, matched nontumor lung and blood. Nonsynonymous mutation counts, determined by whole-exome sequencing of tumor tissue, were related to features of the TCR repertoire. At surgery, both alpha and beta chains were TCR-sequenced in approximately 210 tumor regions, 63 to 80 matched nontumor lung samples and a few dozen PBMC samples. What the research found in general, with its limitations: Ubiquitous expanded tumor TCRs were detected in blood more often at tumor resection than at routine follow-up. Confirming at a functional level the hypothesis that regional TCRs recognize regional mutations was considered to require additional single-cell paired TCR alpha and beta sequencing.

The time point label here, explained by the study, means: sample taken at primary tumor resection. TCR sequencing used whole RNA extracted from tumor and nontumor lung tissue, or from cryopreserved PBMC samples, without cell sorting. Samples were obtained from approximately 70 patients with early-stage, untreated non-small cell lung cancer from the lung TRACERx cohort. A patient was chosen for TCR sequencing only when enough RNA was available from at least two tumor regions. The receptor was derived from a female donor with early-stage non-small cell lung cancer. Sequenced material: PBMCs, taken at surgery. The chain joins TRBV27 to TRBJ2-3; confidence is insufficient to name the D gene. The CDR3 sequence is CASSLDPDLNTQYF. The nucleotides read TGTGCCAGCAGTTTAGACCCGGATCTTAATACGCAGTATTTT.